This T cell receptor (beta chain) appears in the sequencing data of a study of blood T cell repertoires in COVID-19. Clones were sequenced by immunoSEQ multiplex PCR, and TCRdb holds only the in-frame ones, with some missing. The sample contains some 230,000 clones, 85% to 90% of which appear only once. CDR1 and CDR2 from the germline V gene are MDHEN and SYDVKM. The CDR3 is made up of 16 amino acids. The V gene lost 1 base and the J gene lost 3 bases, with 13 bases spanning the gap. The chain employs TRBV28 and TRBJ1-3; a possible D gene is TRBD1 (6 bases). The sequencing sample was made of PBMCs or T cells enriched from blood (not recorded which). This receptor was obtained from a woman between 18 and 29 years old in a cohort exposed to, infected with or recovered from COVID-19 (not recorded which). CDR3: CASSLLGARSGNTIYF. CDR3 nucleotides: TGTGCCAGCAGTTTATTGGGGGCGCGCAGTGGAAACACCATATATTTT.